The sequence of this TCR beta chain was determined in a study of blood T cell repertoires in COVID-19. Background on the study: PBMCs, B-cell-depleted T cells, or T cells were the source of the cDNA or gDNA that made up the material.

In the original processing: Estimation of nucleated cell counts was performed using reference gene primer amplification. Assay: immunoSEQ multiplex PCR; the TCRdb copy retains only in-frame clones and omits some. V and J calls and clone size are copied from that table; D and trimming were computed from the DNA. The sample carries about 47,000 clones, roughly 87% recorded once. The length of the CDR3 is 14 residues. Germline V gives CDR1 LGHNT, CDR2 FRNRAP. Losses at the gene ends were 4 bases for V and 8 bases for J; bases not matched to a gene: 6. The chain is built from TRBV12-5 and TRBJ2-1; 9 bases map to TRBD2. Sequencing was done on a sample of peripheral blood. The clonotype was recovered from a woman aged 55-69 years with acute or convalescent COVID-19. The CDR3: CASGSSGLAHEQFF. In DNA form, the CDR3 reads TGTGCTAGTGGTTCATCGGGACTAGCACATGAGCAGTTCTTC.